This T cell receptor (beta chain) was observed in a study of cytomegalovirus exposure and HLA in healthy donors. Study overall: It was reported in a later analysis that the 100 to 150 validation repertoires used the same platform as the roughly 700 first-cohort repertoires.

Assay used: immunoSEQ multiplex PCR; TCRdb lists only in-frame clones, some missing. The data contain about 170,000 clones, 80% to 90% of them singletons. V dropped 8 bases and J dropped 5 bases, with 15 bases sitting between them. Germline values: CDR1 MNHEY, CDR2 SMNVEV (reference sequence). The CDR3 loop spans 13 amino acids. The sequencing sample was made of PBMCs. This TCR was sampled from a woman in her twenties or thirties in good health and CMV-seronegative. V gene TRBV27 combines with J gene TRBJ1-1; perhaps TRBD1 as D (5 bases). CDR3 in DNA: TGTGCCAGCCTAGGGGTGGGAGGGACTGAAGCTTTCTTT. Protein product: CASLGVGGTEAFF.